The clone carrying this T cell receptor beta chain was counted ten times or more. V was trimmed by 10 bases and J by 4 bases, leaving 16 bases between them. The CDR3 consists of 13 residues. Germline V gene data show CDR1 as MNHEY and CDR2 as SMNVEV (reference sequence). All patients were treatment-naive before thyroid surgery. This sample was included in a study of metastatic and nonmetastatic thyroid tumors. TCRdb ran MiXCR on the PCR reads. Of more than 70,000 clones listed, roughly 8.6% are singletons. The V gene is TRBV27, the J gene TRBJ1-2, with D perhaps TRBD1 (5 bases). The receptor was derived from a female donor with papillary thyroid cancer or a benign thyroid nodule (not recorded which). Some clones in this sample may be carry-over from other donors' samples. The sequenced sample was blood. CDR3 residues: CATSTGGGYGYTF. CDR3 bases: TGTGCCACATCTACCGGGGGGGGCTATGGCTACACCTTC.